This T cell receptor beta chain was identified during a study of Ad26.COV2.S vaccination and SARS-CoV-2 variants. Study in general: Intramuscular Ad26.COV2.S doses were given once or twice, 56 days apart. Overall study results and limits: Measurement of non-spike TCR breadth gave similar results in vaccine and placebo recipients.

This clone was seen a handful of times. The antigen is not known. Clones were read by immunoSEQ multiplex PCR, and TCRdb kept only the in-frame ones, dropping some. The profile shows around 320,000 clones, 70% to 90% of them singletons. Sample treatment: roughly 18 received Ad26.COV2.S at low or high dose, single or two shots; about 5 received placebo; per-sample allocation not given. Vaccine and placebo recipients were sampled on day 63 after the first injection. This Boston cohort included adults aged 18-55 years. Wuhan-strain SARS-CoV-2 spike was expressed by the Ad26 vector that made up the vaccine. Trimming at V came to 1 base and at J to 3 bases, leaving 5 bases not matched to a gene. CDR1 and CDR2 (germline): SGHRS, YFSETQ. The CDR3 totals 17 residues.

The receptor comes from a person between 18 and 60 years old who received the Ad26.COV2.S COVID-19 vaccine or a placebo. This rearrangement joins TRBV5-1 to TRBJ2-2; 11 bases are shared with TRBD2. This sample comprised peripheral blood, obtained in a trial of Ad26.COV2.S vaccine versus placebo. CDR3 protein: CASSLPLAGDYTGELFF. The CDR3 DNA reads TGCGCCAGCAGCTTGCCACTAGCGGGGGATTACACCGGGGAGCTGTTTTTT.